This entry concerns a single T cell receptor (beta chain). Its cognate antigen is unknown. It was healthy bone marrow donors who served as donors. Germline trimming cut 0 bases from V and 8 bases from J; bases unmatched to any gene: 2. The CDR3 is 13 residues long. Germline CDR1 is SGHRS and CDR2 is YFSETQ. This entry is derived from a study of cytomegalovirus exposure and HLA in healthy donors. General study findings and limits: V- and J-gene trimming of TCR beta was linked (in a later analysis) to a missense DCLRE1C variant. In vitro experiments confirmed that three CMV-associated chains were specific for CMV antigens.

In the PCR, 60 Vbeta and 13 Jbeta primers were used. Per the authors' pipeline: A later analysis tallied 75 million to 80 million unique TCR beta chains, about 9.9 million of them shared. Data came from immunoSEQ multiplex PCR; TCRdb stores just in-frame clones and leaves some out. The DNA was the basis for D and trimming; V, J and clone size are from that table. The sample records around 150,000 clones, approximately 70% being singletons. The rearrangement uses TRBV5-1 and TRBJ2-4, with 7 bases identical to TRBD1. This receptor was taken from a human donor in good health. Sequencing was performed on PBMCs. CDR3 coding DNA: TGCGCCAGCAGCTTGGCAGGGGGTCACATTCAGTACTTC. Translating it yields CASSLAGGHIQYF. The complete variable domain, with remaining parts taken from reference TRBV5-1 and TRBJ2-4, reads KAGVTQTPRYLIKTRGQQVTLSCSPISGHRSVSWYQQTPGQGLQFLFEYFSETQRNKGNFPGRFSGRQFSNSRSEMNVSTLELGDSALYLCASSLAGGHIQYFGAGTRLSVL.